These 27 T cell receptor beta chains came from one sample sequenced in a study of T cell responses to AZD1222 COVID-19 vaccine. Some clones are missing from TCRdb's copy, which holds only in-frame ones; the method was immunoSEQ multiplex PCR. The sample holds around 200,000 clones; 88% are singletons and the top ten take approximately 0.5%. Sequenced here: peripheral blood, sampled on day 0 of AZD1222 vaccination. The receptors here all came from an adult in good health.

The rearrangement uses TRBV18 and TRBJ2-7; 9 bases match TRBD1. This CDR3 contains 14 residues. Trimming removed 5 bases from V and 5 bases from J; junction bases left unmatched: 7. The germline gives CDR1 KGHSH, CDR2 LQKENI. The CDR3 region has the DNA TGTGCCAGCTCAAGGGACAGGGCGAAGGACGAGCAGTACTTC. It is translated as CASSRDRAKDEQYF.

The chain recombines TRBV19 with TRBJ1-1, with D perhaps matching TRBD1 (5 bases). Between the trimmed V and J ends, which lost 7 bases and 0 bases, there was a span of 21 bases. Germline lookup yields CDR1 LNHDA and CDR2 SQIVND (reference sequence). The CDR3 is 17 amino acids. CDR3 DNA: TGTGCCAGTACCAGCCGGGGGTTGGTAGCAATGAACACTGAAGCTTTCTTT. Encoded protein: CASTSRGLVAMNTEAFF. Full variable domain (outside the CDR3, taken from reference TRBV19 and TRBJ1-1): DGGITQSPKYLFRKEGQNVTLSCEQNLNHDAMYWYRQDPGQGLRLIYYSQIVNDFQKGDIAEGYSVSREKKESFPLTVTSAQKNPTAFYLCASTSRGLVAMNTEAFFGQGTRLTVV.

The CDR3: CASGLGTNTGELFF. The DNA for the CDR3 is TGTGCCAGCGGACTAGGTACGAACACCGGGGAGCTGTTTTTT. The chain combines TRBV19 with TRBJ2-2, with TRBD2 matching 7 bases. There are 14 residues in the CDR3. The germline gives CDR1 LNHDA, CDR2 SQIVND (reference sequence). After removal of 9 bases from V and 0 bases from J, the junction contained 4 bases not matched to a gene.

The rearrangement uses TRBV4-2 and TRBJ2-7, with D maybe TRBD2 (5 bases). This CDR3 is built from 17 residues. Germline-derived CDR1 and CDR2 are LGHNA and YNFKEQ. Trimming left V 0 bases short and J 2 bases short, with 17 bases between. The CDR3 coding sequence is TGTGCCAGCAGCCAAGATAGGTCTAGCACCCCCACCTACGAGCAGTACTTC. It yields the protein CASSQDRSSTPTYEQYF.

The V gene is TRBV5-1, the J gene TRBJ1-6; 7 nucleotides line up with TRBD1. This CDR3 comprises 15 residues. From germline, CDR1 is SGHRS and CDR2 YFSETQ. With 2 bases clipped from V and 5 bases from J, the junction kept 4 bases outside the gene matches. The CDR3 sequence: CASSLTGTDNSPLHF. The CDR3 nucleotides are TGCGCCAGCAGCTTAACGGGGACAGATAATTCACCCCTCCACTTT.

This clone was detected many times. This sequence joins TRBV7-9 and TRBJ1-3; TRBD1 aligns across 10 bases. The germline V gene encodes CDR1 SEHNR and CDR2 FQNEAQ (reference sequence). Trimming removed 5 bases from V and 4 bases from J; junction bases left unmatched: 5. The CDR3 is made up of 15 amino acids. This CDR3 reads CASSRQGAAGNTIYF. CDR3 coding DNA: TGTGCCAGCAGCCGACAGGGGGCTGCCGGAAACACCATATATTTT.

This chain uses TRBV6-5 with TRBJ1-5, with TRBD1 matching 10 bases. V was clipped by 2 bases and J by 6 bases; unmatched bases: 1. CDR3 length: 14 amino acids. Germline V gene data show CDR1 as MNHEY and CDR2 as SVGAGI. The CDR3 protein is CASSYGQGVQPQHF. The DNA for the CDR3 is TGTGCCAGCAGTTACGGACAGGGGGTTCAGCCCCAGCATTTT.

Here the CDR3 reads CASSPRGGYEQYF. The DNA for the CDR3 is TGTGCCAGCAGCCCGAGGGGGGGGTACGAGCAGTACTTC. The gene calls are TRBV11-3 and TRBJ2-7; TRBD2 might be the D (7 bases). From germline, CDR1 is SGHNT and CDR2 YENEEA. This CDR3 region has 13 residues. V lost 5 bases and J 4 bases, leaving 12 bases between the germline ends.

V usage is TRBV7-2 and J usage is TRBJ2-7; possibly TRBD2 for D (6 bases). Looked up from germline, CDR1 is SGHTA and CDR2 is FQGNSA. The CDR3 consists of 15 residues. Trimming shortened V by 2 bases and J by 6 bases, and 17 bases separated the two germline ends. CDR3 sequence (DNA): TGTGCCAGCAGCTTATGGGGGGTGAAGGGCTTCGAGCAGTACTTC. This codes for CASSLWGVKGFEQYF.

This clone was seen just once. The chain carries TRBV2 and TRBJ1-1; weak D call: TRBD1 (6 bases). Germline V gene data show CDR1 as SNHLY and CDR2 as FYNNEI. The CDR3 spans 11 residues. V lost 3 bases and J 7 bases, leaving 6 bases between the germline ends. The CDR3 loop is CASSDRGEAFF. The CDR3, as DNA: TGTGCCAGCAGTGACAGGGGTGAAGCTTTCTTT.

J is TRBJ1-6 and V is TRBV2; D uncertain. Trimming removed 5 bases at V and 5 bases at J, with 13 bases between. The CDR3 loop spans 15 amino acids. Germline CDR1 reads SNHLY; CDR2 reads FYNNEI. CDR3 DNA sequence: TGTGCCAGCAGTCCCAGCCAGAGGCATAATTCACCCCTCCACTTT. It specifies CASSPSQRHNSPLHF.

Points on this clone: This CDR3 is also generated by other DNA sequences in the sample. V and J are TRBV28 and TRBJ1-5; D call uncertain. Trimming pared 5 bases from V and 4 bases from J, leaving 9 bases between. The CDR3 length is 13 residues. Germline V lookup: CDR1 MDHEN, CDR2 SYDVKM. CDR3 DNA sequence: TGTGCCAGCAGTCCTCCGGGTAATCAGCCCCAGCATTTT. Its protein is CASSPPGNQPQHF.

The V gene is TRBV6-5, the J gene TRBJ2-7; tentatively, D is TRBD1 (5 bases). Germline V lookup: CDR1 MNHEY, CDR2 SVGAGI. The CDR3 has 14 residues. Trimming took off 4 bases at V and 6 bases at J, with 16 bases between the two ends. DNA of the CDR3: TGTGCCAGCAGTTTATCGCAGGGATCGGCCGAGCAGTACTTC. Its translation is CASSLSQGSAEQYF.

This clone was seen only a few times. The rearrangement links TRBV5-5 to TRBJ1-1; D is undetermined. This CDR3 contains 14 residues. Germline V lookup: CDR1 SGHKS, CDR2 YYEKEE (reference sequence). V shed 0 bases and J shed 1 base, with 7 bases lying between them. The CDR3 DNA follows: TGTGCCAGCAGCTTGGGCAGACCGAACACTGAAGCTTTCTTT. As protein: CASSLGRPNTEAFF.

The chain recombines TRBV11-3 with TRBJ2-3, with 12 bases aligning to TRBD2. The trim removed 5 bases at V and 0 bases at J, leaving 3 bases unmatched. The germline V gene encodes CDR1 SGHNT and CDR2 YENEEA. CDR3 size: 16 residues. The CDR3 DNA reads as TGTGCCAGCAGCCTCGGGACTAGCGGGAGCACAGATACGCAGTATTTT. Translated, it gives CASSLGTSGSTDTQYF.

This chain joins TRBV10-3 and TRBJ2-7; 10 positions match TRBD2. Germline-derived CDR1 and CDR2 are ENHRY and SYGVKD. The CDR3 runs to 13 residues. Trimming cost V 8 bases and J 5 bases; bases outside gene matches: 6. For the CDR3, the DNA is TGTGCCATCCGCCCTAGCGGGAGTCACGAGCAGTACTTC. It is translated as CAIRPSGSHEQYF.

The CDR3: CASSIGSRGYNSPLHF. The CDR3 nucleotides read TGTGCCAGTAGTATCGGTTCCCGAGGCTATAATTCACCCCTCCACTTT. The chain combines TRBV19 with TRBJ1-6; D not certain. The V gene's germline CDR1 is LNHDA and CDR2 SQIVND (reference sequence). The CDR3 covers 16 residues. V shed 3 bases and J shed 3 bases, with 12 bases lying between them. Full variable domain (remainder filled in from reference TRBV19 and TRBJ1-6): DGGITQSPKYLFRKEGQNVTLSCEQNLNHDAMYWYRQDPGQGLRLIYYSQIVNDFQKGDIAEGYSVSREKKESFPLTVTSAQKNPTAFYLCASSIGSRGYNSPLHFGNGTRLTVT.

The genes are TRBV5-1 and TRBJ1-1, with 9 bases aligning to TRBD1. Trimming cost V 4 bases and J 3 bases; bases outside gene matches: 10. This CDR3 has 16 amino acids. Looked up from germline, CDR1 is SGHRS and CDR2 is YFSETQ. Here the CDR3 reads CASSGGTGLSYTEAFF. For the CDR3, the DNA is TGCGCCAGCAGCGGGGGGACAGGGCTTTCGTACACTGAAGCTTTCTTT. Full variable domain (missing parts from reference TRBV5-1 and TRBJ1-1): KAGVTQTPRYLIKTRGQQVTLSCSPISGHRSVSWYQQTPGQGLQFLFEYFSETQRNKGNFPGRFSGRQFSNSRSEMNVSTLELGDSALYLCASSGGTGLSYTEAFFGQGTRLTVV.

This clone was seen just once. The rearrangement joins TRBV29-1 to TRBJ1-3; no clear D. This CDR3 region has 13 residues. The germline gives CDR1 SQVTM, CDR2 ANQGSEA. Trimming took off 6 bases at V and 0 bases at J, with 9 bases between the two ends. Here the CDR3 DNA reads TGCAGCGTCGACGGAAACTCTGGAAACACCATATATTTT. It encodes CSVDGNSGNTIYF.

This clone was seen only once. The chain uses TRBV4-2 and TRBJ2-2; TRBD1 matches 10 bases. From germline, CDR1 is LGHNA and CDR2 YNFKEQ. There are 18 residues in the CDR3. With V trimmed by 2 bases and J by 0 bases, 6 bases remained unmatched. CDR3 residues: CASSQRDRGGPNTGELFF. DNA of the CDR3: TGTGCCAGCAGCCAAAGGGACAGGGGTGGTCCGAACACCGGGGAGCTGTTTTTT.

The J gene is TRBJ2-7, the V gene TRBV4-1, with 10 nucleotides matching TRBD2. CDR1 MGHRA and CDR2 YSYEKL come from the germline V gene. The junction had 12 bases not matched to a gene; V was cut back by 4 bases and J by 3 bases. The CDR3 has 17 residues. The CDR3 spells CASSLSSGTSDIYEQYF. The CDR3 DNA reads TGCGCCAGCAGCCTCTCAAGTGGGACTAGCGACATCTACGAGCAGTACTTC.

The chain recombines TRBV6-5 with TRBJ2-7; TRBD2 aligns across 10 bases. The germline V gene has CDR1 MNHEY and CDR2 SVGAGI. The CDR3 is 12 residues long. V shed 6 bases and J 5 bases; nucleotides not matched to a gene: 1. This chain's CDR3 is CASRGLANEQYF. DNA for the CDR3: TGTGCCAGCAGGGGACTAGCGAACGAGCAGTACTTC.

The rearrangement joins TRBV3-1 (or the pseudogene TRBV3-2) to TRBJ1-5; TRBD1 might be the D (5 bases). V lost 1 base and J lost 0, with 7 bases in between. CDR1 and CDR2 from the germline V gene are LGHDT and YNNKEL (reference sequence). This CDR3 spans 15 amino acids. In nucleotides, the CDR3 is TGTGCCAGCAGCCAAGGGGGGAATAGCAATCAGCCCCAGCATTTT. It translates to CASSQGGNSNQPQHF.

The chain employs TRBV29-1 and TRBJ1-5, with 10 bases fitting TRBD1. In germline, CDR1 is SQVTM, CDR2 ANQGSEA. The CDR3 contains 14 residues. With V trimmed by 6 bases and J by 4 bases, 6 bases remained unmatched. The CDR3 here is CSVRDRGVNQPQHF. The DNA for the CDR3 is TGCAGCGTCCGGGACAGGGGAGTAAATCAGCCCCAGCATTTT. Full variable domain (remainder filled in from reference TRBV29-1 and TRBJ1-5): SAVISQKPSRDICQRGTSLTIQCQVDSQVTMMFWYRQQPGQSLTLIATANQGSEATYESGFVIDKFPISRPNLTFSTLTVSNMSPEDSSIYLCSVRDRGVNQPQHFGDGTRLSIL.

The rearrangement joins TRBV7-9 to TRBJ1-2, with 12 bases identical to TRBD1. The CDR3 is 17 residues long. With V trimmed by 5 bases and J by 8 bases, 15 bases remained unmatched. Per the germline V gene, CDR1 is SEHNR and CDR2 is FQNEAQ (reference sequence). The CDR3 region is CASSPSSEGQGASGYTF. The CDR3 DNA reads TGTGCCAGCAGCCCATCGTCGGAGGGACAGGGGGCAAGCGGCTACACCTTC.

The chain recombines TRBV19 with TRBJ2-7, with 8 bases that match TRBD2. The CDR3 is made up of 14 amino acids. V lost 6 bases and J lost 2; bases outside the gene matches: 6. The germline gives CDR1 LNHDA, CDR2 SQIVND (reference sequence). CDR3 in amino acids: CASRSGGTPYEQYF. The CDR3 nucleotides are TGTGCCAGTAGGAGCGGGGGCACCCCCTACGAGCAGTACTTC. Looking up the rest from reference TRBV19 and TRBJ2-7 gives the full variable domain: DGGITQSPKYLFRKEGQNVTLSCEQNLNHDAMYWYRQDPGQGLRLIYYSQIVNDFQKGDIAEGYSVSREKKESFPLTVTSAQKNPTAFYLCASRSGGTPYEQYFGPGTRLTVT.

This chain uses TRBV25-1 with TRBJ2-6; D possibly corresponds to TRBD2 (7 bases). Trimming left V 1 base short and J 0 bases short, with 13 bases between. Germline loops: CDR1 MGHDK, CDR2 SYGVNS. The CDR3 contains 18 residues. This CDR3 is CASSEWGGHGSGANVLTF. The CDR3 bases are TGTGCCAGCAGTGAATGGGGGGGCCATGGCTCTGGGGCCAACGTCCTGACTTTC.